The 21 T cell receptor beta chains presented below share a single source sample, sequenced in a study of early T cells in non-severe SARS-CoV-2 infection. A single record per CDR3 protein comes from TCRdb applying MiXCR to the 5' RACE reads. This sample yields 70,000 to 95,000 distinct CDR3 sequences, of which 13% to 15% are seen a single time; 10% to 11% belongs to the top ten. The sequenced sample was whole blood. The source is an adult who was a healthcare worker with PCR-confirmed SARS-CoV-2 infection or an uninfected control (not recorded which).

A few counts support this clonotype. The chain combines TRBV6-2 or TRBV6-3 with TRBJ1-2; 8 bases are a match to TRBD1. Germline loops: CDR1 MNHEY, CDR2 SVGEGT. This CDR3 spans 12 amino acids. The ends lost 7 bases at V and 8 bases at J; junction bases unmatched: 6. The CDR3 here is CASTPGGQGYTF. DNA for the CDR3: TGTGCCAGCACGCCAGGGGGCCAGGGCTACACCTTC.

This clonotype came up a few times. As DNA, the CDR3 is TGTGCCATCACGGGAGCCGAGGATACGCAGTATTTT. Protein sequence: CAITGAEDTQYF. The V gene is TRBV10-3, the J gene TRBJ2-3; TRBD2 is a possible D gene (6 bases). The CDR3 spans 12 residues. Germline V gene sequence: CDR1 ENHRY, CDR2 SYGVKD. V lost 7 bases and J 6 bases, leaving 11 bases between the germline ends.

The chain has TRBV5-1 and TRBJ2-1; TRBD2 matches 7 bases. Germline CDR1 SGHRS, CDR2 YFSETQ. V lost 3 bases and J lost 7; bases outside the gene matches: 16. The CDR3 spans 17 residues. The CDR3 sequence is CASSYPSIAGPGNEQFF. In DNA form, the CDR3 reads TGCGCCAGCAGCTACCCCTCCATAGCGGGCCCCGGGAATGAGCAGTTCTTC. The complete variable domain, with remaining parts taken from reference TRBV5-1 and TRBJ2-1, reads KAGVTQTPRYLIKTRGQQVTLSCSPISGHRSVSWYQQTPGQGLQFLFEYFSETQRNKGNFPGRFSGRQFSNSRSEMNVSTLELGDSALYLCASSYPSIAGPGNEQFFGPGTRLTVL.

The CDR3 loop is CASRTRPKDTQYF. CDR3 DNA sequence: TGTGCCAGCAGGACTAGGCCCAAAGATACGCAGTATTTT. The rearrangement uses TRBV27 and TRBJ2-3, with a possible D match to TRBD2 (6 bases). Trimming took 6 bases from V and 5 from J, leaving 12 bases between them. The CDR3 spans 13 residues. CDR1 and CDR2 from the germline V gene are MNHEY and SMNVEV (reference sequence).

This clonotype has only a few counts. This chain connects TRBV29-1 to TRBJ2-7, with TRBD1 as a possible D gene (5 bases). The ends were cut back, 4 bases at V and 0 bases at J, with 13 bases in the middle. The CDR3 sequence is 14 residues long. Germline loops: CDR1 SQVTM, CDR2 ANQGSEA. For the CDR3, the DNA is TGCAGCGTTGGTGGCAGGGTCGACTCCTACGAGCAGTACTTC. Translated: CSVGGRVDSYEQYF.

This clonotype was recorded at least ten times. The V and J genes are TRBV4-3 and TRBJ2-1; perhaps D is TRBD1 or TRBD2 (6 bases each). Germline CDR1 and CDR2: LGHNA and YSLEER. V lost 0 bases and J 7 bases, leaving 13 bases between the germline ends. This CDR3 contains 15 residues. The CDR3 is CASSQEKGGPNEQFF. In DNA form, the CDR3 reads TGCGCCAGCAGCCAAGAGAAGGGGGGCCCGAATGAGCAGTTCTTC.

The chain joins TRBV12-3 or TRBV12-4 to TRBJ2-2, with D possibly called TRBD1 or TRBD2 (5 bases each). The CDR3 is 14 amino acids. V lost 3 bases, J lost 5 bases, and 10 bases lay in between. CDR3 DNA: TGTGCCAGCAGTTTGGGGGAGTCAACCGGGGAGCTGTTTTTT. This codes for CASSLGESTGELFF.

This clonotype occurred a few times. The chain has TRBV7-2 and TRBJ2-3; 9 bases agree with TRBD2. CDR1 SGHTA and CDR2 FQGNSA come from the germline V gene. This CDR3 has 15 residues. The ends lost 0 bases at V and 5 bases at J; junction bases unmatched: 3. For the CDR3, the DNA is TGTGCCAGCAGCTTAGCGATGACTAGCGGAGATACGCAGTATTTT. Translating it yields CASSLAMTSGDTQYF.

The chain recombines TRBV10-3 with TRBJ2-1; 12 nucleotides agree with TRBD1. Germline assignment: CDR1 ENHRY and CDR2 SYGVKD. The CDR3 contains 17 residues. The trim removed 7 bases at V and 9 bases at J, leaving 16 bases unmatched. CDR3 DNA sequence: TGTGCCATCACCGACCGGGACAGGGGGCTCGATTCGGGTGAGCAGTTCTTC. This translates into CAITDRDRGLDSGEQFF.

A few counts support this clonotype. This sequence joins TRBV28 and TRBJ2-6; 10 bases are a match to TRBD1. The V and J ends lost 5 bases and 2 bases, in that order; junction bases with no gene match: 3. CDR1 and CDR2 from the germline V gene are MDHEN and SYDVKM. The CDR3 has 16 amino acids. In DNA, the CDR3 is TGTGCCAGCAGTCCGGGACAGGGGACTGGGGCCAACGTCCTGACTTTC. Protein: CASSPGQGTGANVLTF. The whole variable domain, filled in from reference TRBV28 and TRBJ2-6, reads DVKVTQSSRYLVKRTGEKVFLECVQDMDHENMFWYRQDPGLGLRLIYFSYDVKMKEKGDIPEGYSVSREKKERFSLILESASTNQTSMYLCASSPGQGTGANVLTFGAGSRLTVL.

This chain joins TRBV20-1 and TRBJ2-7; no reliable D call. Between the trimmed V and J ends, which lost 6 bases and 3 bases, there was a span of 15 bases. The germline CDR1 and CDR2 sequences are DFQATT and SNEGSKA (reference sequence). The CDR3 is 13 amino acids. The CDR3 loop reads CSASGRQDYEQYF. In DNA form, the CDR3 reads TGCAGTGCCTCCGGTCGGCAAGACTACGAGCAGTACTTC.

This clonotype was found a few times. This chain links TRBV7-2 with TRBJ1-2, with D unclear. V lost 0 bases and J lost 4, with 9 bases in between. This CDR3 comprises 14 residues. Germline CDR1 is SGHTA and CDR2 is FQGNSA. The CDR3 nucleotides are TGTGCCAGCAGCTTAGCCACCGGAGGCTATGGCTACACCTTC. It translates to CASSLATGGYGYTF.

Written as DNA, the CDR3 is TGTGCCAGCATCGATTCCACAGGGACCGAGCAGTACTTC. This sequence encodes CASIDSTGTEQYF. The genes are TRBV28 and TRBJ2-7, with D possibly matching TRBD1 (6 bases). Germline V gene lookup returns CDR1 MDHEN and CDR2 SYDVKM. The CDR3 loop spans 13 amino acids. Trimming removed 7 bases at V and 6 bases at J, with 16 bases between.

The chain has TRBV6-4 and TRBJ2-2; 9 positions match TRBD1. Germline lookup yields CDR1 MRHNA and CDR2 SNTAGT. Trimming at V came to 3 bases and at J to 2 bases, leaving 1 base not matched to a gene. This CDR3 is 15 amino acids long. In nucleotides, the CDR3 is TGTGCCAGCAGTGAGGGACAGGGAAACACCGGGGAGCTGTTTTTT. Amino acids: CASSEGQGNTGELFF.

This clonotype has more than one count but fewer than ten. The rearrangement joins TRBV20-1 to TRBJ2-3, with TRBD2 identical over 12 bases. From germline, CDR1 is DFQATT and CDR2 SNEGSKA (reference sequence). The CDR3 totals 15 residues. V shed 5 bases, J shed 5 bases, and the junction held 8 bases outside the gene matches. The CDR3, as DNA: TGCAGTGCTCCGACTAGCGGGGGTTTAGTAGATACGCAGTATTTT. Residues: CSAPTSGGLVDTQYF.

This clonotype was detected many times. The CDR3 bases are TGTGCCAGCAGCCAAGATCAGGGAGGACAGAGCTCCGTAGAAGCTTTCTTT. Protein sequence: CASSQDQGGQSSVEAFF. The chain is built from TRBV3-1 and TRBJ1-1; possible D gene TRBD1, 6 bases. The CDR3 spans 17 residues. The V gene's germline CDR1 is LGHDT and CDR2 YNNKEL (reference sequence). Trimming pared 0 bases from V and 8 bases from J, leaving 22 bases between.

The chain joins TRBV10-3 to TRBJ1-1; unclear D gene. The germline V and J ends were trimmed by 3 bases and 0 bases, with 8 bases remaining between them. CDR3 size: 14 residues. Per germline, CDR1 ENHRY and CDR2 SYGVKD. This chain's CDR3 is CAISDGHLNTEAFF. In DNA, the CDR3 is TGTGCCATCAGTGATGGGCACTTGAACACTGAAGCTTTCTTT.

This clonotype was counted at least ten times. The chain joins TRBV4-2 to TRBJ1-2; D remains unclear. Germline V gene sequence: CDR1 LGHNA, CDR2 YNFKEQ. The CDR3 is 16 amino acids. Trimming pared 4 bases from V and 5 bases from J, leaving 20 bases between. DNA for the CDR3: TGTGCCAGCAGCCCACAATTGACGGACGGGCGGTATGGCTACACCTTC. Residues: CASSPQLTDGRYGYTF.

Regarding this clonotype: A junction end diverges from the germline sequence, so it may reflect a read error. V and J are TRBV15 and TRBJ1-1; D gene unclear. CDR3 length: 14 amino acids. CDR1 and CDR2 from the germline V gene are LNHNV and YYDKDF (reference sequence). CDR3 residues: CATSREEGTTEAFF. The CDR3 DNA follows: TGTGCCACCAGCAGAGAAGAGGGCACAACTGAAGCCTTCTTT.

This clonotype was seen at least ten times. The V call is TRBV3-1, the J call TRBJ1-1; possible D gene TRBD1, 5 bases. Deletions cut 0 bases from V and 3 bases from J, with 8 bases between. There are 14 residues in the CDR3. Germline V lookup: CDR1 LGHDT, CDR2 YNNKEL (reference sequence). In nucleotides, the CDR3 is TGTGCCAGCAGCCAAGAGCCCAGGGACACTGAAGCTTTCTTT. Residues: CASSQEPRDTEAFF.

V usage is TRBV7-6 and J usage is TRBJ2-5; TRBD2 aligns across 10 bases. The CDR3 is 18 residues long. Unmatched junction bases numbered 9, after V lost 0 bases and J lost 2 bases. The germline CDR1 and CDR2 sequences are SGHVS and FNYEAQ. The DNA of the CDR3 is TGTGCCAGCAGCTTAGCGCTCCCAGCGGGGGGGGATCAAGAGACCCAGTACTTC. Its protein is CASSLALPAGGDQETQYF.